The present entry profiles one T cell receptor beta chain with its context. This table comes from immunoSEQ multiplex PCR, and its TCRdb copy is limited to in-frame clones, with some not included. This table has approximately 740,000 clones, over 90% appearing once. This entry is derived from a study of shared clonotypes between healthy human individuals. Germline V CDR1 and CDR2: MRHNA, SNTAGT. With V trimmed by 6 bases and J by 7 bases, 6 bases remained unmatched. This CDR3 comprises 13 residues. As defined, naive CD8 cells were CD45RO-negative and positively selected for CCR7, with terminally differentiated effector memory CD45RA+ cells excluded.

The TCR comes from a man aged 30-40 years in good health. Sequenced input: naive CD8+ T cells sorted from blood. The rearrangement uses TRBV6-4 and TRBJ2-1; 7 bases map to TRBD1. The CDR3 region is CASSEGGGNEQFF. The CDR3 region has the DNA TGTGCCAGCAGCGAAGGGGGCGGGAATGAGCAGTTCTTC.